The present entry profiles one TCR beta chain with its context. The antigen it recognizes is unknown. The record has no base qualities; no much larger clone is one base away. PBMCs were isolated by Ficoll-Paque density gradient centrifugation. The sample is drawn from a study of T-cell memory formation after mild COVID-19 (dated by TCRdb to the early 2020s). Broadly, across the study: TCR sequence clusters from the two donors were found to be largely donor specific. Two young, previously healthy adult volunteers, one female and one male, were included in the cohort. Longitudinal TCRalpha and TCRbeta repertoire sequencing tracked T-cell clones expanding and contracting after mild COVID-19 in two donors.

TCRdb shows the sequencer as Illumina NovaSeq 6000. TCRalpha and TCRbeta cDNA libraries were built by 5'RACE with constant-segment primers, adding sample barcodes and unique molecular identifiers. Trizol reagent was used to extract RNA from every sample. The libraries were amplified in two PCR steps, and the second step added a second sample barcode and Illumina TruSeq adapters. Libraries were sequenced on an Illumina NovaSeq with 2 x 150 bp paired-end reads. The authors' analysis ran thus. The reads were demultiplexed and collapsed into UMI-guided consensus sequences using migec v1.2.7. Using mixcr v2.1.11, UMI consensuses were aligned to TRA and TRB V and J templates and then assembled into clonotypes. A clonotype was counted as expanded or contracted only if both edgeR and NoisET called the change significant, with noise models trained on biological replicates. For edgeR calls, the cutoffs were a false discovery rate-adjusted p below 0.01 and a log2 fold-change threshold of 1. As an exploratory analysis of dynamics, max-normalized trajectories of the 1000 most abundant clonotypes were examined by PCA with hierarchical clustering. Each responding clone was given a CD4 or CD8 phenotype based on the CD4+ and CD8+ repertoires, which had been sequenced separately. TCRdb cleaned the public reads at Q25 with fastp, built clones with MiXCR and kept in-frame beta chains. Each CDR3 protein appears once, grouped with its most common genes and DNA. It is TCRdb's table, rather than the study itself, that gives the V and J calls and clone size. The sample table contains about 320,000 distinct CDR3 sequences; only one count was recorded for approximately 15% of them. The ten largest clones add up to around 20% of the sample.

Results and caveats for the whole study, not just this receptor: Only two mild cases were covered by the study, and larger cohorts that include severe cases with pre-infection samples were considered necessary. SARS-CoV-2 specificity was not confirmed for the second-wave clones peaking on day 37. Contracting CD4+ clones turned up mainly in the CM and EM memory subsets, whereas EMRA was where CD8+ clones were enriched. From day 15 to 85, contracting clones showed balanced CD4/CD8 phenotypes, whereas a second wave of clones that expanded from day 15 to 37 leaned towards CD4+. Some responding clones were found in pre-infection memory, which suggests that pre-existing cross-reactive memory T cells took part in the SARS-CoV-2 response.

Spanning cysteine to phenylalanine, the CDR3 consists of 15 amino acids. Solely the CDR3 DNA is kept, with 45 bases framed from the first base. The germline V gene (reference sequence) gives CDR1 as DFQATT and CDR2 as SNEGSKA. The germline V end is reduced by 2 bases and the J end by 4 bases; junction bases left unmatched: 8. The clonotype was recovered from a young man who had mild COVID-19 (a few samples of this study predate the infection). The sample titles of this study are shuffled in the database, so cell type and time point are left out; the donor was told from shared clones. Sequenced sample: PBMCs or a T cell subset sorted from them (not recorded which). Here the chain combines TRBV20-1 and TRBJ1-2; 9 junctional bases match TRBD1. CDR3 sequence: CSARNRDRASYGYTF. The DNA is TGCAGTGCTAGAAACCGGGACAGGGCGTCCTATGGCTACACCTTC.